In this sample, the clone carrying this T cell receptor beta chain turned up many times. The data stem from a study of early T cells in non-severe SARS-CoV-2 infection. About the research overall: Sequencing input comprised bulk RNA from unsorted whole blood; chain pairing was not available.

Each CDR3 protein is one row after TCRdb ran MiXCR on the 5' RACE reads. Among around 46,000 distinct CDR3 sequences listed, 5.4% were seen once. With 1 base removed from V and 6 bases from J, the gap between germline ends came to 13 bases. The CDR3 is 15 residues long. Looked up from germline, CDR1 is SGHNT and CDR2 is YYREEE (reference sequence). The source is an adult who was a healthcare worker with PCR-confirmed SARS-CoV-2 infection or an uninfected control (not recorded which). The rearrangement links TRBV5-4 to TRBJ2-2; tentatively, D is TRBD2 (6 bases). Sequencing was performed on whole blood, taken at baseline. CDR3 sequence (DNA): TGTGCCAGCAGCTTGACGTCGGGAGAGGCCGGGGAGCTGTTTTTT. Its translation: CASSLTSGEAGELFF.